Below, 9 T cell receptor beta chains from the same sample are listed, as sequenced in a study of blood T cell repertoires in COVID-19. Sequenced by immunoSEQ multiplex PCR; TCRdb stores in-frame clones only, minus some. The table shows about 210,000 clones, with roughly 87% occurring only once. Sequencing input: PBMCs or T cells enriched from blood (not recorded which). The receptors come from a man between 18 and 29 years old with acute COVID-19.

The chain carries TRBV28 and TRBJ1-6; 8 nucleotides agree with TRBD1. The trim removed 6 bases at V and 8 bases at J, leaving 6 bases unmatched. In germline, CDR1 is MDHEN, CDR2 SYDVKM. The CDR3 covers 14 residues. The CDR3 DNA follows: TGTGCCAGCAGGGACGACAGGGGTGATTCACCCCTCCACTTT. Translated, it gives CASRDDRGDSPLHF. Looking up the rest from reference TRBV28 and TRBJ1-6 gives the full variable domain: DVKVTQSSRYLVKRTGEKVFLECVQDMDHENMFWYRQDPGLGLRLIYFSYDVKMKEKGDIPEGYSVSREKKERFSLILESASTNQTSMYLCASRDDRGDSPLHFGNGTRLTVT.

This chain links TRBV28 with TRBJ1-1; tentatively, D is TRBD1 (5 bases). V was shortened by 5 bases and J by 2 bases, with 12 bases between the two germline ends. This CDR3 comprises 14 residues. Looked up from germline, CDR1 is MDHEN and CDR2 is SYDVKM. The DNA for the CDR3 is TGTGCCAGCAGTACAACACAGGCAAACACTGAAGCTTTCTTT. Residues: CASSTTQANTEAFF.

V is TRBV28 and J is TRBJ2-3; 7 bases are a match to TRBD2. The CDR3 is 16 amino acids. With 4 bases clipped from V and 2 bases from J, the junction kept 9 bases outside the gene matches. Germline V gene sequence: CDR1 MDHEN, CDR2 SYDVKM. The CDR3 DNA is TGTGCCAGCAGTTCAACACCTAGCGGACCCACAGATACGCAGTATTTT. Protein: CASSSTPSGPTDTQYF.

The J gene is TRBJ2-7, the V gene TRBV19; 7 bases are a match to TRBD2. This CDR3 has 13 residues. Germline V lookup: CDR1 LNHDA, CDR2 SQIVND (reference sequence). After removal of 5 bases from V and 5 bases from J, the junction contained 6 bases not matched to a gene. CDR3 DNA: TGTGCCAGTAGTTGGCTAGCGGACCACGAGCAGTACTTC. Its protein product is CASSWLADHEQYF. The full variable domain, completed using reference TRBV19 and TRBJ2-7, is DGGITQSPKYLFRKEGQNVTLSCEQNLNHDAMYWYRQDPGQGLRLIYYSQIVNDFQKGDIAEGYSVSREKKESFPLTVTSAQKNPTAFYLCASSWLADHEQYFGPGTRLTVT.

The chain is built from TRBV28 and TRBJ1-1, with 9 bases identical to TRBD1. V shed 7 bases and J 0 bases; nucleotides not matched to a gene: 3. The CDR3 is 14 residues long. CDR1 is MDHEN, CDR2 SYDVKM, per germline. In nucleotides, the CDR3 is TGTGCCAGCATGGGGGACAGGGTGAACACTGAAGCTTTCTTT. Protein product: CASMGDRVNTEAFF.

The table lists this clone with a few counts. The chain has TRBV5-6 and TRBJ2-7; TRBD2 matches 9 bases. Germline-derived CDR1 and CDR2 are SGHDT and YYEEEE. CDR3 length: 16 residues. Trimming took 6 bases from V and 5 from J; bases not matched to a gene: 15. CDR3 sequence reads: CASTFLAAGGTDEQYF. Here the CDR3 DNA reads TGTGCCAGCACCTTCTTAGCCGCGGGGGGGACGGACGAGCAGTACTTC.

V is TRBV28 and J is TRBJ1-6, with a tentative D call TRBD1 (6 bases). V was shortened by 5 bases and J by 7 bases, with 18 bases between the two germline ends. The CDR3 covers 16 residues. Germline V gene lookup returns CDR1 MDHEN and CDR2 SYDVKM. The CDR3 DNA is TGTGCCAGCAGTGACCGACAGGTAGCGCGGAATTCACCCCTCCACTTT. It translates to CASSDRQVARNSPLHF.

The rearrangement joins TRBV7-8 to TRBJ1-2; D is perhaps TRBD1 (5 bases). Germline CDR1 and CDR2: SGHVS and FQNEAQ. The CDR3 is 15 amino acids. With 1 base removed from V and 4 bases from J, the gap between germline ends came to 13 bases. The CDR3 reads CASSLEGQAAYGYTF. The DNA of the CDR3 is TGTGCCAGCAGCTTAGAGGGGCAGGCCGCCTATGGCTACACCTTC.

V gene TRBV19 combines with J gene TRBJ1-1, with D maybe TRBD1 (6 bases). V dropped 5 bases and J dropped 6 bases, with 22 bases sitting between them. This CDR3 is 16 amino acids long. The germline V gene encodes CDR1 LNHDA and CDR2 SQIVND (reference sequence). CDR3 sequence reads: CASSSRTAGRGPEAFF. CDR3 DNA sequence: TGTGCCAGTAGTTCCCGGACAGCCGGCCGTGGTCCTGAAGCTTTCTTT. The entire variable domain, with the rest obtained from reference TRBV19 and TRBJ1-1, is as follows: DGGITQSPKYLFRKEGQNVTLSCEQNLNHDAMYWYRQDPGQGLRLIYYSQIVNDFQKGDIAEGYSVSREKKESFPLTVTSAQKNPTAFYLCASSSRTAGRGPEAFFGQGTRLTVV.